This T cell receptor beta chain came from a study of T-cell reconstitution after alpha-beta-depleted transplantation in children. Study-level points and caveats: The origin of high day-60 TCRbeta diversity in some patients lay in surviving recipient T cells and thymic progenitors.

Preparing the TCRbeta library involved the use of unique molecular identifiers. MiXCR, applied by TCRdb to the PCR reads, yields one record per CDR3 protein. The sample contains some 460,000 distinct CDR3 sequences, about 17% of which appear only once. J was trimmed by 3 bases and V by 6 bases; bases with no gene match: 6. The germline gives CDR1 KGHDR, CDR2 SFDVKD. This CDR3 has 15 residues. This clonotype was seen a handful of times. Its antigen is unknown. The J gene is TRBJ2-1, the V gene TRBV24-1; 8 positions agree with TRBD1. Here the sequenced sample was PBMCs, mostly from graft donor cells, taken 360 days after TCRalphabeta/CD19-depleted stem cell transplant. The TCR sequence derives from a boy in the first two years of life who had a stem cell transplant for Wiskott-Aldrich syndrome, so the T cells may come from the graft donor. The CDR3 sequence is CATSLETGDYNEQFF. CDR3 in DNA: TGTGCCACCAGTCTGGAGACAGGGGACTACAATGAGCAGTTCTTC.